The clone carrying this TCR beta chain has more than one count but fewer than ten. Its antigen remains unknown. The sample is drawn from a study of T-cell memory formation after mild COVID-19. As for the study in general: Clusters were largely donor specific. Whole-study findings and limits: Clones shrinking from day 15 to 85 showed even CD4/CD8 mixes; later expanders tilted CD4+.

V was pared by 5 bases and J by 5 bases, with 16 bases between. Looked up from germline, CDR1 is SQVTM and CDR2 is ANQGSEA. The CDR3 has 14 residues. Using constant-segment primers, 5'RACE produced TCR alpha and TCR beta cDNA libraries carrying sample barcodes and UMIs. In TCRdb, the 5' RACE reads were re-called with MiXCR into one record per CDR3 protein. Seen here are roughly 150,000 distinct CDR3 sequences, about 15% observed once, and the top ten hold roughly 14%. This sequence originates from an adult woman who had mild COVID-19 (a few samples of this study predate the infection). Cell type and time point are not known. The specimen was PBMCs or a T cell subset sorted from them (not recorded which). The chain joins TRBV29-1 to TRBJ2-1; D might be TRBD1 (5 bases). The CDR3 bases are TGCAGCGTTTCGACAGTATCCCTCCACAATGAGCAGTTCTTC. As protein: CSVSTVSLHNEQFF.